The 17 T cell receptor beta chains below come from one sample, sequenced in a study of CD8+ T cells in alopecia areata. Specified treatment: oral pan-JAK inhibitor, 5-10 mg twice daily. Extraction and reverse transcription of RNA yielded cDNA as the sequencing template. Sequencing was performed with immunoSEQ multiplex PCR; in TCRdb, only in-frame clones are kept and a portion is missing. This sample has some 190,000 clones; 50% to 60% occur once, and the top ten carry approximately 0.63%. The sequencing here drew on CD4+ T cells sorted from blood, taken at week 4, from a patient treated with tofacitinib. The receptor set was obtained from a human donor with alopecia areata.

This clone has only a few counts. The chain carries TRBV29-1 and TRBJ2-1, with a weak D call TRBD2 (6 bases). The CDR3 is 12 residues long. In germline, CDR1 is SQVTM, CDR2 ANQGSEA. Trimming shortened V by 5 bases and J by 8 bases, and 13 bases separated the two germline ends. For the CDR3, the DNA is TGCAGCGTTCTACGGGGGTCGGATGAGCAGTTCTTC. It is translated as CSVLRGSDEQFF.

The chain recombines TRBV15 with TRBJ1-5; maybe TRBD1 (6 bases). Germline lookup yields CDR1 LNHNV and CDR2 YYDKDF (reference sequence). CDR3 size: 18 residues. V shed 1 base and J shed 5 bases, with 21 bases lying between them. CDR3 region: CATSRVVGAGVGDQPQHF. The CDR3 nucleotides are TGTGCCACCAGCAGAGTCGTAGGGGCAGGGGTCGGGGATCAGCCCCAGCATTTT.

The rearrangement links TRBV6-5 to TRBJ2-5, with TRBD2 as a possible D gene (6 bases). Germline V lookup: CDR1 MNHEY, CDR2 SVGAGI. This CDR3 is 15 amino acids long. V shed 0 bases and J shed 5 bases, with 13 bases lying between them. The CDR3 DNA reads TGTGCCAGCAGTTACTCAGTGGGGGGTGGGGAGACCCAGTACTTC. Translating gives CASSYSVGGGETQYF.

This chain uses TRBV25-1 with TRBJ2-3; a possible D gene is TRBD1 (5 bases). The CDR3 extends over 13 amino acids. The V end was cut by 2 bases, the J end by 6 bases, with 9 bases between. Germline-derived CDR1 and CDR2 are MGHDK and SYGVNS. CDR3 in amino acids: CASSEPGYDTQYF. CDR3 nucleotide sequence: TGTGCCAGCAGTGAACCAGGGTACGATACGCAGTATTTT. Drawing the rest from reference TRBV25-1 and TRBJ2-3, the complete variable domain is EADIYQTPRYLVIGTGKKITLECSQTMGHDKMYWYQQDPGMELHLIHYSYGVNSTEKGDLSSESTVSRIRTEHFPLTLESARPSHTSQYLCASSEPGYDTQYFGPGTRLTVL.

The chain uses TRBV6-5 and TRBJ1-4; D uncertain. Deletions cut 0 bases from V and 4 bases from J, with 6 bases between. In germline, CDR1 is MNHEY, CDR2 SVGAGI. CDR3 length: 14 residues. The CDR3 sequence is CASSYSIFNEKLFF. The CDR3, as DNA: TGTGCCAGCAGTTACTCGATCTTTAATGAAAAACTGTTTTTT.

V usage is TRBV11-3 and J usage is TRBJ2-3; D is uncertain. The ends were cut back, 3 bases at V and 6 bases at J, with 7 bases in the middle. The CDR3 consists of 12 residues. Per the germline V gene, CDR1 is SGHNT and CDR2 is YENEEA. The CDR3: CASSLMGDTQYF. Written as DNA, the CDR3 is TGTGCCAGCAGCTTGATGGGGGATACGCAGTATTTT.

The chain is built from TRBV29-1 and TRBJ2-1, with 9 bases matching TRBD2. Germline V gene sequence: CDR1 SQVTM, CDR2 ANQGSEA. The CDR3 extends over 15 amino acids. With V trimmed by 6 bases and J by 4 bases, 10 bases remained unmatched. Here the CDR3 reads CSVHNRLAVYNEQFF. The CDR3 nucleotides are TGCAGCGTCCATAATAGACTAGCGGTGTACAATGAGCAGTTCTTC.

The CDR3, as DNA: TGTGCCAGCAGAACTTGGGGGACCACTGAAGCTTTCTTT. It translates to CASRTWGTTEAFF. The chain carries TRBV27 and TRBJ1-1; possible D gene TRBD1, 5 bases. Trimming took off 6 bases at V and 4 bases at J, with 12 bases between the two ends. The CDR3 spans 13 residues. Germline values: CDR1 MNHEY, CDR2 SMNVEV (reference sequence).

The rearrangement uses TRBV10-3 and TRBJ2-3, with 13 bases identical to TRBD2. Unmatched junction bases numbered 10, after V lost 2 bases and J lost 2 bases. The germline V gene has CDR1 ENHRY and CDR2 SYGVKD. This CDR3 spans 19 amino acids. The CDR3 protein is CAISEPRMGLAGYTDTQYF. CDR3 DNA: TGTGCCATCAGTGAGCCCCGCATGGGACTAGCGGGATACACAGATACGCAGTATTTT.

The chain carries TRBV29-1 and TRBJ2-5; 10 nucleotides match TRBD2. V trimming: 2 bases; J trimming: 4 bases; junction bases outside the gene matches: 13. This CDR3 contains 17 residues. Germline assignment: CDR1 SQVTM and CDR2 ANQGSEA. CDR3 sequence reads: CSVERGSAGGVRETQYF. The CDR3 region has the DNA TGCAGCGTTGAACGAGGATCAGCGGGAGGGGTCAGAGAGACCCAGTACTTC.

This clone has more than one count but fewer than ten. The V and J genes are TRBV7-2 and TRBJ1-2; D not resolved. Per germline, CDR1 SGHTA and CDR2 FQGNSA. The CDR3 is 12 amino acids. Trimming removed 4 bases at V and 7 bases at J, with 10 bases between. The CDR3, as DNA: TGTGCCAGCAGCTCCCAACGGGGTGGCTACACCTTC. It codes for CASSSQRGGYTF.

This clone was observed a handful of times. This chain uses TRBV7-2 with TRBJ2-3, with 9 bases fitting TRBD2. The CDR3 is 14 amino acids. CDR1 and CDR2 (germline): SGHTA, FQGNSA. Trimming removed 5 bases from V and 3 bases from J; junction bases left unmatched: 3. This CDR3 reads CASSNSGSTDTQYF. CDR3 nucleotide sequence: TGTGCCAGCAGCAATAGCGGGAGTACAGATACGCAGTATTTT.

This rearrangement joins TRBV18 to TRBJ2-3, with a possible D match to TRBD1 (5 bases). Germline assignment: CDR1 KGHSH and CDR2 LQKENI. The CDR3 runs 15 residues. V shed 1 base and J shed 2 bases, with 10 bases lying between them. The CDR3 here is CASSPHRQITDTQYF. The CDR3 bases are TGTGCCAGCTCACCACACAGGCAAATCACAGATACGCAGTATTTT. The variable domain in full, completed from reference TRBV18 and TRBJ2-3, reads NAGVMQNPRHLVRRRGQEARLRCSPMKGHSHVYWYRQLPEEGLKFMVYLQKENIIDESGMPKERFSAEFPKEGPSILRIQQVVRGDSAAYFCASSPHRQITDTQYFGPGTRLTVL.

The V and J genes are TRBV10-1 and TRBJ2-7; D is unresolved. The CDR3 spans 17 residues. Looked up from germline, CDR1 is WNHNN and CDR2 is SYGVQD (reference sequence). Trimming took off 0 bases at V and 1 base at J, with 16 bases between the two ends. The CDR3 DNA follows: TGCGCCAGCAGTGAGTCGATTGGTATATTGGCTTCCTACGAGCAGTACTTC. This translates into CASSESIGILASYEQYF.

As DNA, the CDR3 is TGTGCCAGCAGGACACAGGGCCCCAACCTTTACGAGCAGTACTTC. Its translation is CASRTQGPNLYEQYF. The rearrangement links TRBV28 to TRBJ2-7; D perhaps matches TRBD1 (6 bases). Germline loops: CDR1 MDHEN, CDR2 SYDVKM. The V gene lost 6 bases and the J gene lost 4 bases, with 19 bases spanning the gap. The CDR3 is 15 residues long.

The chain employs TRBV11-3 and TRBJ2-1, with 10 nucleotides matching TRBD2. The V segment lost 4 bases and the J segment 4 bases; nucleotides outside the gene matches: 10. This CDR3 comprises 17 residues. The germline V gene encodes CDR1 SGHNT and CDR2 YENEEA. CDR3 in amino acids: CASSSGVVAGGYNEQFF. DNA of the CDR3: TGTGCCAGCAGCTCCGGGGTCGTAGCGGGGGGATACAATGAGCAGTTCTTC.

The V gene is TRBV6-5, the J gene TRBJ2-6; D call uncertain. V lost 2 bases, J lost 2 bases, and 10 bases lay in between. The V gene's germline CDR1 is MNHEY and CDR2 SVGAGI. The CDR3 has 16 amino acids. The CDR3 nucleotides read TGTGCCAGCAGTTACACCCCATACACTGGGGCCAACGTCCTGACTTTC. Translation gives CASSYTPYTGANVLTF.